These T cell receptor beta chains were read from a single sample in a study of T cells in Graves' hyperthyroidism and ophthalmopathy. MiXCR was run by TCRdb on the multiplex PCR reads, yielding one entry per CDR3 protein. The table has approximately 410,000 distinct CDR3 sequences, around 13% seen once. Sample: blood. Every receptor here comes from a woman under 30 with Graves' hyperthyroidism. CDR3s include the opening cysteine and the closing phenylalanine or tryptophan.

TRBV7-2	TRBJ1-4	CASSFVGGKLFF
TRBV5-1	TRBJ2-5	CASRRQGEEETQYF
TRBV6-1	TRBJ1-4	CASSAGTDGRKLFF
TRBV20-1	TRBJ2-1	CSAERDTSYNEQFF
TRBV5-4	TRBJ2-5	CASSRGGAGGPEETQYF
TRBV6-2/TRBV6-3	TRBJ2-7	CASSSHLGLAGTYEQYF
TRBV30	TRBJ2-3	CAWNRGLGTDTQYF
TRBV5-1	TRBJ2-3	CASSSAATSGIATDTQYF
TRBV19	TRBJ1-5	CASSITGAGNQPQHF
TRBV28	TRBJ2-7	CASSLGGAEQYF
TRBV2	TRBJ2-7	CASSEGTGVTHEQYF
TRBV28	TRBJ1-6	CASSLRWTVYNSPLHF
TRBV9	TRBJ1-1	CASSSVTGRNTEAFF
TRBV18	TRBJ1-5	CASSPRMGGNSNQPQHF
TRBV7-9	TRBJ2-1	CASSLAGYGYNEQFF
TRBV12-3/TRBV12-4	TRBJ2-6	CASSLLGSGANVLTF
TRBV5-1	TRBJ2-2	CASNTEGGTGELFF
TRBV5-4	TRBJ2-7	CASSLGREGLYEQYF
TRBV6-1	TRBJ2-7	CASSGAYAGEQYF
TRBV6-5	TRBJ2-7	CASSYPGTKEQYF
TRBV11-2	TRBJ2-7	CASSLNQGTYEQYF
TRBV19	TRBJ2-7	CASSNRDKIYEQYF
TRBV7-3	TRBJ2-3	CASSSTSGTVPYF
TRBV5-1	TRBJ1-5	CASRPTVNSNQPQHF
TRBV9	TRBJ1-1	CASSLMPGKAFF
TRBV5-6	TRBJ1-1	CASSRTVEPEAFF
TRBV19	TRBJ1-4	CATSSGGTNEKLFF
TRBV6-2/TRBV6-3	TRBJ1-5	CASSSPGQGARPQHF
TRBV12-3/TRBV12-4	TRBJ2-2	CASRQPGELFF